The 4 T cell receptor beta chains below were found in one sample sequenced in a study of blood T cell repertoires in COVID-19. Produced via immunoSEQ multiplex PCR; TCRdb's table is partial and in-frame only. Of approximately 100,000 clones listed, around 80% are singletons. The sample comprised peripheral blood. These receptors all stem from a human donor in a cohort sampled during active or convalescent COVID-19.

The J gene is TRBJ2-1, the V gene TRBV13, with 9 positions matching TRBD2. This CDR3 has 15 residues. Losses at the gene ends were 3 bases for V and 0 bases for J; bases not matched to a gene: 0. Germline CDR1 reads PRHDT; CDR2 reads FYEKMQ (reference sequence). This chain's CDR3 is CASSFSGSSYNEQFF. In DNA, the CDR3 is TGTGCCAGCAGCTTTAGCGGGAGCTCCTACAATGAGCAGTTCTTC. Looking up the rest from reference TRBV13 and TRBJ2-1 gives the full variable domain: AAGVIQSPRHLIKEKRETATLKCYPIPRHDTVYWYQQGPGQDPQFLISFYEKMQSDKGSIPDRFSAQQFSDYHSELNMSSLELGDSALYFCASSFSGSSYNEQFFGPGTRLTVL.

This chain joins TRBV6-2 or TRBV6-3 and TRBJ2-1, with 10 nucleotides matching TRBD2. This CDR3 is built from 18 residues. Germline CDR1 reads MNHEY; CDR2 reads SVGEGT. The junction had 9 bases not matched to a gene; V was cut back by 2 bases and J by 2 bases. The CDR3 spells CASSYGLAGDKPYNEQFF. The CDR3 DNA reads TGTGCCAGCAGTTACGGGCTAGCGGGGGACAAGCCCTACAATGAGCAGTTCTTC.

V usage is TRBV18 and J usage is TRBJ1-2; a possible D gene is TRBD1 (6 bases). The CDR3 runs 13 residues. V gave up 5 bases and J gave up 5 bases, with 12 bases separating them. Per the germline V gene, CDR1 is KGHSH and CDR2 is LQKENI. The chain's CDR3 is CASSTGSRYGYTF. The DNA of the CDR3 is TGTGCCAGCTCAACAGGGAGCCGATATGGCTACACCTTC.

This chain uses TRBV7-2 with TRBJ2-5; the D gene is possibly TRBD2 (7 bases). The CDR3 is 16 residues long. Trimming pared 5 bases from V and 1 base from J, leaving 17 bases between. Germline assignment: CDR1 SGHTA and CDR2 FQGNSA. This CDR3 reads CASSPDRGAAQETQYF. CDR3 coding DNA: TGTGCCAGCAGCCCCGACCGGGGGGCGGCCCAAGAGACCCAGTACTTC. The full variable domain, in which reference TRBV7-2 and TRBJ2-5 provide the parts outside the CDR3, is GAGVSQSPSNKVTEKGKDVELRCDPISGHTALYWYRQSLGQGLEFLIYFQGNSAPDKSGLPSDRFSAERTGGSVSTLTIQRTQQEDSAVYLCASSPDRGAAQETQYFGPGTRLLVL.